The 16 T cell receptor beta chains given below trace back to one sample, sequenced in a study of beta chain features in type 1 diabetes. Sequencing targeted expressed TCRB transcripts, as all isolated RNA had been reverse transcribed. Sequencing used immunoSEQ multiplex PCR; TCRdb keeps in-frame clones, though not all of them. The repertoire has roughly 730,000 clones, around 15% of them found once; the top ten carry approximately 0.021%. No antigen has been identified for these receptors. Study results and caveats: For Type 1 diabetes patients, all four CD4+ subsets carried TCRB CDR3s that were moderately but significantly shorter.

The sequenced material came from naive CD4+ T cells from blood. All receptors derive from a man aged 18 to 35 with type 1 diabetes.

This clone has a handful of counts. The chain recombines TRBV15 with TRBJ2-7, with D unresolved. V was shortened by 2 bases and J by 4 bases, with 15 bases between the two germline ends. Germline assignment: CDR1 LNHNV and CDR2 YYDKDF (reference sequence). This CDR3 has 15 residues. Here the CDR3 DNA reads TGTGCCACCAGCAGACCCCGAGGTAACGGATACGAGCAGTACTTC. It yields the protein CATSRPRGNGYEQYF.

CDR3 sequence (DNA): TGTGCCAGCAGTCCCTGGGGCGTGGGCGATACGCAGTATTTT. Protein product: CASSPWGVGDTQYF. The J gene is TRBJ2-3, the V gene TRBV6-5; tentatively, D is TRBD1 (5 bases). Germline CDR1 MNHEY, CDR2 SVGAGI. Trimming pared 5 bases from V and 6 bases from J, leaving 15 bases between. CDR3 size: 14 residues.

The J gene is TRBJ2-7, the V gene TRBV10-2; D gene unclear. Germline V lookup: CDR1 WSHSY, CDR2 SAAADI. The CDR3 sequence is 11 residues long. With 10 bases removed from V and 3 bases from J, the gap between germline ends came to 10 bases. The CDR3: CATLLDYEQYF. In DNA form, the CDR3 reads TGCGCCACACTTCTGGACTACGAGCAGTACTTC.

This clone was recorded a few times. Other nucleotide sequences in the sample specify the same CDR3. The chain employs TRBV7-9 and TRBJ1-1; the D is unclear. CDR1 SEHNR and CDR2 FQNEAQ come from the germline V gene (reference sequence). The CDR3 sequence is 12 residues long. V was pared by 5 bases and J by 5 bases, with 9 bases between. The CDR3 region is CASSPLGTEAFF. The CDR3 nucleotides are TGTGCCAGCAGCCCCCTGGGTACTGAAGCTTTCTTT.

This clone was counted between two and nine times. V is TRBV30 and J is TRBJ1-2, with TRBD1 as a possible D gene (5 bases). The CDR3 extends over 11 amino acids. Germline CDR1 is GTSNPN and CDR2 is SVGIG (reference sequence). V was trimmed by 5 bases and J by 3 bases, leaving 7 bases between them. The CDR3 DNA follows: TGTGCCTGGGCAGGGCACTATGGCTACACCTTC. Translated, it gives CAWAGHYGYTF.

This rearrangement joins TRBV15 to TRBJ1-4; no definite D call. V was pared by 3 bases and J by 7 bases, with 15 bases between. CDR1 is LNHNV and CDR2 is YYDKDF in the germline V gene (reference sequence). The CDR3 runs to 15 residues. The DNA for the CDR3 is TGTGCCACCAGCAGTTCCCAGGCTTTGGGTGAAAAACTGTTTTTT. Amino acid sequence: CATSSSQALGEKLFF.

There are a few counts of this clone. The chain carries TRBV6-5 and TRBJ1-6; a weak D match, TRBD1 (5 bases). Trimming cost V 1 base and J 9 bases, with 16 bases left between them. The V gene's germline CDR1 is MNHEY and CDR2 SVGAGI. This CDR3 has 16 amino acids. The CDR3 DNA reads TGTGCCAGCAGTTACTTAAGGGACGTCGAGAGTTCACCCCTCCACTTT. Residues: CASSYLRDVESSPLHF.

This clone occurred a few times. The chain has TRBV28 and TRBJ2-2; D is unresolved. The CDR3 sequence is 14 residues long. CDR1 and CDR2 from the germline V gene are MDHEN and SYDVKM. The V and J ends lost 6 bases and 4 bases respectively, with 12 bases between them. CDR3 DNA sequence: TGTGCCAGCAGGGATGCTGGAGCCACCGGGGAGCTGTTTTTT. Its protein is CASRDAGATGELFF.

This clone was seen more than once but under ten times. This chain connects TRBV9 to TRBJ2-1; 7 nucleotides agree with TRBD2. Losses at the gene ends were 4 bases for V and 7 bases for J; bases not matched to a gene: 8. Germline V gives CDR1 SGDLS, CDR2 YYNGEE. CDR3 length equals 14 residues. CDR3 nucleotide sequence: TGTGCCAGCAGCTCATCGGGACTACTAAATGAGCAGTTCTTC. This gives the protein CASSSSGLLNEQFF.

The chain links TRBV9 to TRBJ2-5; D possibly corresponds to TRBD2 (6 bases). Germline CDR1 is SGDLS and CDR2 is YYNGEE. The CDR3 is 13 amino acids. With 3 bases removed from V and 3 bases from J, the gap between germline ends came to 9 bases. Written as DNA, the CDR3 is TGTGCCAGCAGCGCGGGACTTGAAGAGACCCAGTACTTC. This gives the protein CASSAGLEETQYF. Looking up the rest from reference TRBV9 and TRBJ2-5 gives the full variable domain: DSGVTQTPKHLITATGQRVTLRCSPRSGDLSVYWYQQSLDQGLQFLIQYYNGEERAKGNILERFSAQQFPDLHSELNLSSLELGDSALYFCASSAGLEETQYFGPGTRLLVL.

This clone was counted only a few times. This chain uses TRBV10-3 with TRBJ2-5, with D possibly matching TRBD2 (6 bases). V shed 0 bases and J shed 2 bases, with 7 bases lying between them. CDR1 ENHRY and CDR2 SYGVKD come from the germline V gene. This CDR3 has 14 amino acids. The CDR3 coding sequence is TGTGCCATCAGTGAGTCGACTAGTCAAGAGACCCAGTACTTC. Translation gives CAISESTSQETQYF.

This clone was seen only a few times. The V gene is TRBV29-1, the J gene TRBJ1-2; TRBD1 aligns across 10 bases. Germline CDR1 is SQVTM and CDR2 is ANQGSEA. The CDR3 is made up of 14 amino acids. V was pared by 4 bases and J by 4 bases, with 6 bases of the junction left unmatched. CDR3: CSVVRDRGSYGYTF. As DNA, the CDR3 is TGCAGCGTTGTTCGGGACAGGGGCTCCTATGGCTACACCTTC.

This clone showed up just a few times. One junction end does not reproduce the germline sequence, and a read error may be involved. This chain uses TRBV7-7 with TRBJ2-3; D not resolved. Germline-derived CDR1 and CDR2 are SSHAT and FNYEAQ (reference sequence). The CDR3 has 13 amino acids. The CDR3 loop reads CASSVGFTDTQYF. In DNA, the CDR3 is TGTGCTAGCAGCGTCGGGTTCACAGATACGCAGTATTTT. The full variable domain, its missing parts supplied by reference TRBV7-7 and TRBJ2-3, is GAGVSQSPRYKVTKRGQDVTLRCDPISSHATLYWYQQALGQGPEFLTYFNYEAQPDKSGLPSDRFSAERPEGSISTLTIQRTEQRDSAMYRCASSVGFTDTQYFGPGTRLTVL.

As regards this clone: The same CDR3 also results from other DNA sequences found in this sample. The V gene is TRBV5-4, the J gene TRBJ2-1, with D hard to call. Trimming removed 0 bases from V and 0 bases from J, with 10 bases in between. This CDR3 contains 16 residues. Germline values: CDR1 SGHNT, CDR2 YYREEE (reference sequence). CDR3 protein: CASSLDSFSSYNEQFF. As DNA, the CDR3 is TGTGCCAGCAGCTTGGACAGTTTCAGCTCCTACAATGAGCAGTTCTTC.

This chain joins TRBV7-2 and TRBJ1-1; D unresolved. CDR1 SGHTA and CDR2 FQGNSA come from the germline V gene. V was shortened by 3 bases and J by 2 bases, with 7 bases between the two germline ends. The CDR3 sequence is 13 residues long. The CDR3 DNA sequence: TGTGCCAGCAGCTTCCGGGATAACACTGAAGCTTTCTTT. Its translation: CASSFRDNTEAFF.

The chain couples TRBV29-1 to TRBJ2-3, with D perhaps TRBD1 (5 bases). Germline V lookup: CDR1 SQVTM, CDR2 ANQGSEA. The germline V and J ends were trimmed by 4 bases and 1 base, with 15 bases remaining between them. This CDR3 spans 15 amino acids. CDR3 nucleotides: TGCAGCGTTGTCCCCTCTTGGGGCCGCACAGATACGCAGTATTTT. It translates to CSVVPSWGRTDTQYF.